The rows below give T cell receptor beta chains drawn from one sample of a study of siplizumab effects on memory and regulatory T cells. Sequencing used immunoSEQ multiplex PCR; TCRdb keeps in-frame clones, though not all of them. The sample holds about 100,000 clones, about 94% seen once. The sequenced sample consisted of non-Treg CD4+ T cells sorted from blood. These receptors all stem from a human donor in good health. The CDR3 runs from the conserved cysteine through the conserved F or W. Each record gives: clone size, J gene, D gene, V gene, CDR3 DNA, CDR3 protein. A D gene is named only where the DNA matches it firmly. A row's size may be missing; if present it is once, few, many or a size class.

-,TRBJ2-3,TRBD2,TRBV5-5,TGTGCCAGCAGCTTGGCGGGACTAGCGGGCACAGATACGCAGTATTTT,CASSLAGLAGTDTQYF
-,TRBJ2-7,-,TRBV19,TGTGCCAGTAGTCCGGACGGTCTGAGGTCCTACGAGCAGTACTTC,CASSPDGLRSYEQYF
-,TRBJ2-3,-,TRBV19,TGTGCCAGTAGTATCCTTCGAGCGGCGCGGGGCCCAGATACGCAGTATTTT,CASSILRAARGPDTQYF
-,TRBJ2-7,-,TRBV18,TGTGCCAGCTCACTAGACAGCTACGAGCAGTACTTC,CASSLDSYEQYF
-,TRBJ2-7,-,TRBV7-2,TGTGCCAGCAGCTTACAGACAGGATATATCTACGAGCAGTACTTC,CASSLQTGYIYEQYF
-,TRBJ2-7,TRBD1,TRBV29-1,TGCAGCGTTACAGGGGACCCCTACGAGCAGTACTTC,CSVTGDPYEQYF
-,TRBJ1-2,-,TRBV18,TGTGCCAGCTCACCAAGCGGCGGGGGGCAGTACGGCTACACCTTC,CASSPSGGGQYGYTF
-,TRBJ1-5,-,TRBV14,TGTGCCAGCAGCCAAGATCTCTTCGTCAGGGTGTGGAATCAGCCCCAGCATTTT,CASSQDLFVRVWNQPQHF
-,TRBJ2-7,-,TRBV13,TGTGCCAGCAGCTTAGTTGGCAGTCCGCAGCAGTACTTC,CASSLVGSPQQYF
-,TRBJ2-2,-,TRBV5-6,TGTGCCAGCAGCTTACGCCCGGTCGGGGAGCTGTTTTTT,CASSLRPVGELFF
-,TRBJ2-7,TRBD2,TRBV5-1,TGCGCCAGCAGCTTGTCCCTAGCGGGAGTAACCAACGAGCAGTACTTC,CASSLSLAGVTNEQYF
once,TRBJ2-6,-,TRBV5-8,TGTGCCAGCAGCTTGTACAGGAGTGGGGCCAACGTCCTGACTTTC,CASSLYRSGANVLTF
-,TRBJ2-1,-,TRBV5-1,TGCGCCAGCAGCTGGGCGCAGGGCCCCTACAATGAGCAGTTCTTC,CASSWAQGPYNEQFF
-,TRBJ1-6,-,TRBV7-9,TGTGCCAGCAGCTTTGCTCTTACCTATAATTCACCCCTCCACTTT,CASSFALTYNSPLHF
-,TRBJ2-1,-,TRBV6-5,TGTGCCAGCAGTTGGTCCAGGGGCGAATACAATGAGCAGTTCTTC,CASSWSRGEYNEQFF
few,TRBJ1-1,-,TRBV6-5,TGTGCCAGCAGTTACTCGCTGTCGAACACTGAAGCTTTCTTT,CASSYSLSNTEAFF
-,TRBJ2-3,-,TRBV6-4,TGTGCCAGCAGTGACTCGGGGCAGGGAGGCACAGATACGCAGTATTTT,CASSDSGQGGTDTQYF
-,TRBJ1-4,-,TRBV4-1,TGCGCCAGCAGCCAATCCGGGACGCCGGCCGAAAAACTGTTTTTT,CASSQSGTPAEKLFF
-,TRBJ2-7,TRBD2,TRBV27,TGTGCCAGCAGTTTAGGGCTAGCGGGGATCTACGAGCAGTACTTC,CASSLGLAGIYEQYF
-,TRBJ2-7,-,TRBV6-6,TGTGCCAGCGATTTAGGGGGATCCTACGAGCAGTACTTC,CASDLGGSYEQYF
-,TRBJ2-7,-,TRBV29-1,TGCAGCGTTGTAGTAGTCCAGGGAGGCGAGCAGTACTTC,CSVVVVQGGEQYF
-,TRBJ1-2,-,TRBV2,TGTGCCAGCAGTGAAATAACAGGGAATGGCTACACCTTC,CASSEITGNGYTF
-,TRBJ2-5,TRBD1,TRBV5-1,TGCGCCAGCAGCTCAGAGGGACAGGGTCTAATAGAGACCCAGTACTTC,CASSSEGQGLIETQYF
-,TRBJ1-2,-,TRBV7-9,TGTGCCAGCAGCCTGGGACTTCATAACTATGGCTACACCTTC,CASSLGLHNYGYTF
once,TRBJ2-3,-,TRBV4-1,TGCGCCAGCAGCCAAGTCGTAGGGCTAGTAGTAGATACGCAGTATTTT,CASSQVVGLVVDTQYF
few,TRBJ2-5,TRBD1,TRBV5-1,TGCGCCAGCAGCTCCCCGACAGGGACACAGACCCAGTACTTC,CASSSPTGTQTQYF
-,TRBJ1-2,TRBD1,TRBV7-9,TGTGCCAGCAGCTTAAGGGGCAGGGGGCAGGAGGGCTACACCTTC,CASSLRGRGQEGYTF
-,TRBJ1-2,-,TRBV21-1,TGTGCCAGCACGTACGAGTATGGCTACACCTTC,CASTYEYGYTF
-,TRBJ2-5,-,TRBV27,TGTGCCAGCAGTTCCATCGGGGTTAGAGAGACCCAGTACTTC,CASSSIGVRETQYF
-,TRBJ1-1,-,TRBV6-6,TGTGCCAGCAGTTATAATCCACAGAACACTGAAGCTTTCTTT,CASSYNPQNTEAFF
-,TRBJ2-3,TRBD2,TRBV14,TGTGCCAGCAGCCCGGGACTAGAAGTGGGTACGCAGTATTTT,CASSPGLEVGTQYF
-,TRBJ2-7,-,TRBV6-6,TGTGCCAGCAGTCTCGAATTAGGCGAGCAGTACTTC,CASSLELGEQYF